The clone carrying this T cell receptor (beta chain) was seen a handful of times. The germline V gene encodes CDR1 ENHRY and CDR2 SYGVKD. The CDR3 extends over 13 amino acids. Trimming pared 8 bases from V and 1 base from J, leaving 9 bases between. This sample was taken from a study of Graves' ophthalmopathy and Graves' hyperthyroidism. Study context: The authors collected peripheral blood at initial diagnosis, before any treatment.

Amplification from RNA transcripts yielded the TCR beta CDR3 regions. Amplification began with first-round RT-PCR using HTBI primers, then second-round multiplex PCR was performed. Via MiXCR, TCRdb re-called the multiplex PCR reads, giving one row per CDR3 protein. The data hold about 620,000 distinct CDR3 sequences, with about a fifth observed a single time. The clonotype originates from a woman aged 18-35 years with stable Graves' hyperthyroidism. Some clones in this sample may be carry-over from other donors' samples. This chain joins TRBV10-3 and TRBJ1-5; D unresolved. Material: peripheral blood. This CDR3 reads CAIRVDSNQPQHF. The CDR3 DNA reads TGTGCCATCCGGGTTGACAGCAATCAGCCCCAGCATTTT.